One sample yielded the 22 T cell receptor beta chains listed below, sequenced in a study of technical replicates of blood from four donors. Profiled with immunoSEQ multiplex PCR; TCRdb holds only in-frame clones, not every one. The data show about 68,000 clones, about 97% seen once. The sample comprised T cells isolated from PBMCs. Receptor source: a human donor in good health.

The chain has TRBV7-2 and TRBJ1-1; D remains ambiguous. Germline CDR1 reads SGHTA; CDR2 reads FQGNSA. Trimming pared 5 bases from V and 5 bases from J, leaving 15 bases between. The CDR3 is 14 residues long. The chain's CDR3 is CASSPSNWRTEAFF. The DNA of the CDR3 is TGTGCCAGCAGCCCAAGTAATTGGAGGACTGAAGCTTTCTTT.

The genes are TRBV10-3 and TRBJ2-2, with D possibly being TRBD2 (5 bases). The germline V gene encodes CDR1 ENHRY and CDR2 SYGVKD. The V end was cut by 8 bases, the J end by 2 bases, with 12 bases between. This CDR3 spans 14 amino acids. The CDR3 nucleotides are TGTGCCATCGCCGGCGGGCTTAACACCGGGGAGCTGTTTTTT. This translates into CAIAGGLNTGELFF.

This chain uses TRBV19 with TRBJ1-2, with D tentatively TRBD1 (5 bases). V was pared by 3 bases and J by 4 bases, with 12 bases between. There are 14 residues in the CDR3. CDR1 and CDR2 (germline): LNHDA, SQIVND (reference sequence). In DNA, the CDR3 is TGTGCCAGTAGTATGACAGAGCGCGGCTATGGCTACACCTTC. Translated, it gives CASSMTERGYGYTF. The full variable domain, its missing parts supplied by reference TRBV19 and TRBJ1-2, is DGGITQSPKYLFRKEGQNVTLSCEQNLNHDAMYWYRQDPGQGLRLIYYSQIVNDFQKGDIAEGYSVSREKKESFPLTVTSAQKNPTAFYLCASSMTERGYGYTFGSGTRLTVV.

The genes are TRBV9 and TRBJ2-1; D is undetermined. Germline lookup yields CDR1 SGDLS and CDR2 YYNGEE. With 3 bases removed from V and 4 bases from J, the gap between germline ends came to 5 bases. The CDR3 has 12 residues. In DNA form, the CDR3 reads TGTGCCAGCAGCGCGACTTACAATGAGCAGTTCTTC. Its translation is CASSATYNEQFF.

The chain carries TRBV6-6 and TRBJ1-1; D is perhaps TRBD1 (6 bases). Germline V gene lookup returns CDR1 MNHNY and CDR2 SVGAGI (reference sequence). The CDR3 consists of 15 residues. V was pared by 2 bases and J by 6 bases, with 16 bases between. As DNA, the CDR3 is TGTGCCAGCAGTTACATGGCGGGGGCAATTGCTGAAGCTTTCTTT. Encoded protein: CASSYMAGAIAEAFF.

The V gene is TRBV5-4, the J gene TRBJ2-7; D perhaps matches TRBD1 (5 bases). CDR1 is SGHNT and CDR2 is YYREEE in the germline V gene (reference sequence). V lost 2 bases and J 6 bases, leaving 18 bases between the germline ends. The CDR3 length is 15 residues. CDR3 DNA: TGTGCCAGCAGCTTAGGGTCTAGGGGAAGAAGCGAGCAGTACTTC. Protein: CASSLGSRGRSEQYF.

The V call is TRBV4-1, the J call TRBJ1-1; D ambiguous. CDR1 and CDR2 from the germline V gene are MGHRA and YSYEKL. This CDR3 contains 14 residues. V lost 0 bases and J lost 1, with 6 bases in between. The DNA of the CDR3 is TGCGCCAGCAGCCAAGATCGTAGGAACACTGAAGCTTTCTTT. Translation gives CASSQDRRNTEAFF.

The CDR3 DNA sequence: TGTGCCAGCTCACCGAGGACAGGGAATAACGAGCAGTACTTC. This sequence encodes CASSPRTGNNEQYF. This chain connects TRBV18 to TRBJ2-7, with 8 nucleotides matching TRBD1. The CDR3 extends over 14 amino acids. With 3 bases clipped from V and 5 bases from J, the junction kept 6 bases outside the gene matches. The germline V gene encodes CDR1 KGHSH and CDR2 LQKENI. Drawing the rest from reference TRBV18 and TRBJ2-7, the complete variable domain is NAGVMQNPRHLVRRRGQEARLRCSPMKGHSHVYWYRQLPEEGLKFMVYLQKENIIDESGMPKERFSAEFPKEGPSILRIQQVVRGDSAAYFCASSPRTGNNEQYFGPGTRLTVT.

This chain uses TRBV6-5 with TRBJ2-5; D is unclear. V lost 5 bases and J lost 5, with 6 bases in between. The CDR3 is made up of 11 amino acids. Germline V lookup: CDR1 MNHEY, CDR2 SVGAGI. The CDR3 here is CASSTEETQYF. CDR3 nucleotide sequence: TGTGCCAGCAGTACCGAGGAGACCCAGTACTTC.

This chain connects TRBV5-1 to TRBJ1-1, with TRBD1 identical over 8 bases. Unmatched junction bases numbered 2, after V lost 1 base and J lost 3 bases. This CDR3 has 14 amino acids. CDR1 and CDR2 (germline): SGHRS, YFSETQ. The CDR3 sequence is CASSLQGADTEAFF. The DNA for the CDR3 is TGCGCCAGCAGCTTGCAGGGGGCTGACACTGAAGCTTTCTTT.

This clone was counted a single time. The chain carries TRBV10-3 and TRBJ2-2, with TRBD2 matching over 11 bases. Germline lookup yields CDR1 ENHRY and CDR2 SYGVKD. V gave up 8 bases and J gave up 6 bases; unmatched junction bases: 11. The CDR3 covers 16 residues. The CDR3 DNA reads TGTGCCATCCTAATTTCTAGCGGGAGGAAGGCCGGGGAGCTGTTTTTT. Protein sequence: CAILISSGRKAGELFF.

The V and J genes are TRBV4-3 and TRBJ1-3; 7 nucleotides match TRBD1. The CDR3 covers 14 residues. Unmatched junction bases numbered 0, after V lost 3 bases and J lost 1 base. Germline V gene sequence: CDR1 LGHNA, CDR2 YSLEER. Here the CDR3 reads CASSQTGSGNTIYF. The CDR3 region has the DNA TGCGCCAGCAGCCAGACAGGGTCTGGAAACACCATATATTTT.

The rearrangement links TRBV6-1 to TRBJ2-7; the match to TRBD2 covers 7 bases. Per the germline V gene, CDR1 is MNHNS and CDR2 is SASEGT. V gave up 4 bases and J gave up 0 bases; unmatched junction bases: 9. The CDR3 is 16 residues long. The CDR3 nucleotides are TGTGCCAGCAGTGCTTTATCACTAGCGTCCTCCTACGAGCAGTACTTC. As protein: CASSALSLASSYEQYF.

The CDR3: CASSEGQVEVAFF. The CDR3 DNA reads TGTGCCAGCAGTGAGGGACAGGTCGAGGTAGCTTTCTTT. The rearrangement links TRBV2 to TRBJ1-1; 8 bases line up with TRBD1. The CDR3 is 13 amino acids. Germline V CDR1 and CDR2: SNHLY, FYNNEI. The ends lost 3 bases at V and 10 bases at J; junction bases unmatched: 7.

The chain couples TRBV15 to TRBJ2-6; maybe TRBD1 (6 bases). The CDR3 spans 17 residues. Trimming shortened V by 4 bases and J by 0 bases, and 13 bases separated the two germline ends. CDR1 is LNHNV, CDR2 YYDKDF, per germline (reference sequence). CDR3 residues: CATSKGESSSGANVLTF. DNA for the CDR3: TGTGCCACCAGCAAGGGGGAGTCGAGCTCTGGGGCCAACGTCCTGACTTTC.

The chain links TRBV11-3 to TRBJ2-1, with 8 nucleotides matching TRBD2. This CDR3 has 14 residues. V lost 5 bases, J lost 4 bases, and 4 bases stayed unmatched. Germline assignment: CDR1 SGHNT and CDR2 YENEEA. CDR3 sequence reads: CASSPREGYNEQFF. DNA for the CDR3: TGTGCCAGCAGCCCCCGGGAGGGGTACAATGAGCAGTTCTTC.

The CDR3 loop is CASSWGLAGGSSYNEQFF. The CDR3 nucleotides read TGTGCCAGCAGCTGGGGACTAGCGGGAGGGAGCTCCTACAATGAGCAGTTCTTC. V usage is TRBV5-8 and J usage is TRBJ2-1, with 16 nucleotides matching TRBD2. V gave up 3 bases and J gave up 0 bases; unmatched junction bases: 3. Germline loops: CDR1 SGHTS, CDR2 YDEGEE. CDR3 length equals 18 residues.

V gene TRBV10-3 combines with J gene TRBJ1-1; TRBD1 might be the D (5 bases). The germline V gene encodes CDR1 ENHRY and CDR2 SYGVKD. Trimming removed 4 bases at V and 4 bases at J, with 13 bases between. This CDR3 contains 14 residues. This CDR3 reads CAISVAGMSTEAFF. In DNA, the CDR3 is TGTGCCATCAGTGTAGCAGGGATGAGCACTGAAGCTTTCTTT.

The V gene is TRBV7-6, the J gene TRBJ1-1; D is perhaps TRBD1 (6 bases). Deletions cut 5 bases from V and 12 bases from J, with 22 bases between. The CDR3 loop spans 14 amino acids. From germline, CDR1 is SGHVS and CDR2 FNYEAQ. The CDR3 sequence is CASSPAYGSRGSFF. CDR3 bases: TGTGCCAGCAGCCCAGCCTATGGGAGCAGGGGATCTTTCTTT.

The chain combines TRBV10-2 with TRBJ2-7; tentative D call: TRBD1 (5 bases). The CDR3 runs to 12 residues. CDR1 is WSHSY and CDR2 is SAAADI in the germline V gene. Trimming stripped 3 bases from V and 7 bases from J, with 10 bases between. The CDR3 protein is CASSEDSPEQYF. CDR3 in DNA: TGCGCCAGCAGTGAAGACAGCCCGGAGCAGTACTTC.

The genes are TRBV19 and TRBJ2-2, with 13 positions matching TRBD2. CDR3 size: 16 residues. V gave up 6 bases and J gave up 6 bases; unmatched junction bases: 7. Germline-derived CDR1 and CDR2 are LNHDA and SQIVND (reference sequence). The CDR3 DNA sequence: TGTGCCAGTAGGGTACGACTAGCGGGAGGAGCCGGGGAGCTGTTTTTT. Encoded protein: CASRVRLAGGAGELFF. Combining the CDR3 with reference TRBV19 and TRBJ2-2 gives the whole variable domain DGGITQSPKYLFRKEGQNVTLSCEQNLNHDAMYWYRQDPGQGLRLIYYSQIVNDFQKGDIAEGYSVSREKKESFPLTVTSAQKNPTAFYLCASRVRLAGGAGELFFGEGSRLTVL.

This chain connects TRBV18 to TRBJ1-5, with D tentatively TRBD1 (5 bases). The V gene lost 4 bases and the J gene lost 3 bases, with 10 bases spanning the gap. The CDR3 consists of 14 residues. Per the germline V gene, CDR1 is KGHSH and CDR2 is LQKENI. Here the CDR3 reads CASSRGQYNQPQHF. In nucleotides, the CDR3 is TGTGCCAGCTCACGAGGACAATACAATCAGCCCCAGCATTTT.